A selection of T cell receptor beta chains follows, all from one sample in a study of CD8 T cells in ankylosing spondylitis. From the 5' RACE reads, TCRdb called clonotypes with MiXCR, one entry per CDR3 protein. The data show fewer than 250,000 distinct CDR3 sequences, under 12% seen once. Specimen: blood, either unsorted or a sorted T cell fraction (not recorded which). These receptors all come from a male donor with ankylosing spondylitis or in good health (not recorded which). CDR3s include the opening cysteine and the closing phenylalanine or tryptophan. Each record gives: V gene, clone size, J gene, D gene, CDR3 protein, CDR3 DNA. D genes are given only for firm matches. The listing skips clone size in some rows; elsewhere it reads once, few, many or a size class.

TRBV12-3/TRBV12-4	many	TRBJ2-1	TRBD2	CASSYPGGVYDEQFF	TGTGCCAGCAGTTACCCGGGGGGAGTCTACGATGAGCAGTTCTTC
TRBV7-2	few	TRBJ1-1	-	CASSLGGLLNTEAFF	TGTGCCAGCAGCTTAGGTGGGCTGCTGAACACTGAAGCTTTCTTT
TRBV3-1	many	TRBJ2-3	TRBD2	CASSQPSGGADTQYF	TGTGCCAGCAGTCAACCTTCCGGGGGGGCCGATACGCAGTATTTT
TRBV30	-	TRBJ2-3	-	CAWSQGDTQYF	TGTGCCTGGAGCCAGGGGGATACGCAGTATTTT
TRBV11-2	few	TRBJ1-1	-	CASSLGRVSGAFF	TGTGCCAGCAGCTTAGGCAGGGTCTCTGGAGCTTTCTTT
TRBV27	many	TRBJ1-4	-	CASSFIGPTAGKLFF	TGTGCCAGCAGTTTTATTGGACCGACGGCTGGAAAACTGTTTTTT
TRBV7-9	-	TRBJ2-7	TRBD2	CASSSQRESNEQYF	TGTGCCAGCAGCTCCCAGCGGGAGTCCAACGAGCAGTACTTC
TRBV2	many	TRBJ2-1	TRBD2	CASRRDYSYNEQFF	TGTGCCAGCAGGCGGGACTACTCCTACAATGAGCAGTTCTTC
TRBV12-3/TRBV12-4	many	TRBJ2-4	-	CASSLSLAKNIQYF	TGTGCCAGCAGTCTCAGTCTAGCCAAAAACATTCAGTACTTC
TRBV10-3	many	TRBJ1-2	-	CASEATEVGPGTF	-
TRBV7-2	-	TRBJ2-5	-	CASSPGVRQETQYF	TGTGCCAGCAGCCCCGGGGTCAGGCAAGAGACCCAGTACTTC
TRBV10-1	few	TRBJ2-3	TRBD2	CASRSGTGTDTQYF	TGCGCCAGCAGGAGCGGGACCGGCACAGATACGCAGTATTTT
TRBV20-1	many	TRBJ1-1	-	CSVPAGNTEAFF	TGCAGTGTCCCTGCGGGGAACACTGAAGCTTTCTTT